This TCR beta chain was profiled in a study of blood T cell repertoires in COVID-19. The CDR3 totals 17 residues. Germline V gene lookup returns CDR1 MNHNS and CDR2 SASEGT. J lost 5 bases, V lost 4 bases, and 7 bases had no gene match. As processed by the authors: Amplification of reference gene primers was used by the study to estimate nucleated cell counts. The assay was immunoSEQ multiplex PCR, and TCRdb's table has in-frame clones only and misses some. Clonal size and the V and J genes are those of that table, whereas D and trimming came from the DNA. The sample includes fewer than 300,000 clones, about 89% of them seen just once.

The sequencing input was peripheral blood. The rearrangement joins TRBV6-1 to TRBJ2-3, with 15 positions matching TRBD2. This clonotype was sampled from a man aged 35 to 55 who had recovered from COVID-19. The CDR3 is CASSGTSGGARLDTQYF. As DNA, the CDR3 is TGTGCCAGCAGTGGGACTAGCGGGGGGGCTCGATTAGATACGCAGTATTTT.